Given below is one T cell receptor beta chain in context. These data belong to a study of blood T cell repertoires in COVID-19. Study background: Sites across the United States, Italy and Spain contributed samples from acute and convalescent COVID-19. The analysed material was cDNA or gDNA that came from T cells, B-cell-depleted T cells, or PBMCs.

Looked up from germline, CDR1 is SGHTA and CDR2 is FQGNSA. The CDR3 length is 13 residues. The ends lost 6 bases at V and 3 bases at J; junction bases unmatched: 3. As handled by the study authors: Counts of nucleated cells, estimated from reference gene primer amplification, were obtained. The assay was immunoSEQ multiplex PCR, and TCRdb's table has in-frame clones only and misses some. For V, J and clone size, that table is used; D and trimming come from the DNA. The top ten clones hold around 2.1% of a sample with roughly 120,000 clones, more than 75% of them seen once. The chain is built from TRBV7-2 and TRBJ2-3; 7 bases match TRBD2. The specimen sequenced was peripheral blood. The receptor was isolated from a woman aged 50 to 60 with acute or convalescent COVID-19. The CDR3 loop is CASRRTSTDTQYF. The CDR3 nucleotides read TGTGCCAGCAGACGGACTAGTACAGATACGCAGTATTTT.